This is a list of T cell receptor beta chains from one sample in a study of T cells of healthy individuals. TCRdb re-derived calls from the 5' RACE reads in MiXCR, one entry per CDR3 protein. The sample has over 95,000 distinct CDR3 sequences, 15% to 20% seen once. The receptor source for this set is a human donor in good health. CDR3s include the opening cysteine and the closing phenylalanine or tryptophan. D genes are given only for firm matches. The size entry is marked missing in some rows and otherwise reads once, few, many or a size class.

d_call: -
j_call: TRBJ1-1
v_call: TRBV5-1
clone_size: -
cdr3_nt: TGCGCCAGCAGCTTGACACAGACAGTCGGGAACACTGAAGCTTTCTTT
cdr3_aa: CASSLTQTVGNTEAFF

d_call: -
j_call: TRBJ2-2
v_call: TRBV10-3
clone_size: -
cdr3_nt: TGTGCCATCCGTGGGTGGGCCGGGGAGCTGTTTTTT
cdr3_aa: CAIRGWAGELFF

d_call: -
j_call: TRBJ2-5
v_call: TRBV7-8
clone_size: -
cdr3_nt: TGTGCCAGCAGCTTATTGGAAGGAGGAGAGACCCAGTACTTC
cdr3_aa: CASSLLEGGETQYF

d_call: -
j_call: TRBJ1-1
v_call: TRBV29-1
clone_size: few
cdr3_nt: TGCAGCGTTGTTCGGTTTTCGAACACTGAAGCTTTCTTT
cdr3_aa: CSVVRFSNTEAFF

d_call: -
j_call: TRBJ1-2
v_call: TRBV12-3/TRBV12-4
clone_size: -
cdr3_nt: TGTGCCAGCGGGGTAGCGCGTGGAGGCGGCTACACCTTC
cdr3_aa: CASGVARGGGYTF

d_call: -
j_call: TRBJ2-2
v_call: TRBV5-1
clone_size: many
cdr3_nt: TGCGCCAGCAGCTTGACCCTTAACACCGGGGAGCTGTTTTTT
cdr3_aa: CASSLTLNTGELFF

d_call: TRBD1
j_call: TRBJ1-4
v_call: TRBV2
clone_size: -
cdr3_nt: TGTGCCAGCAGTAGGACAGGGAATGAAAAACTGTTTTTT
cdr3_aa: CASSRTGNEKLFF

d_call: TRBD2
j_call: TRBJ2-1
v_call: TRBV15
clone_size: -
cdr3_nt: TGTGCCACCAGCAGAGTAAGCGGGGAAATCAACAATGAGCAGTTCTTC
cdr3_aa: CATSRVSGEINNEQFF

d_call: -
j_call: TRBJ1-4
v_call: TRBV2
clone_size: -
cdr3_nt: TGTGCCAGCAGTGAAGCGCTTCGGGAGAAACTGTTTTTT
cdr3_aa: CASSEALREKLFF

d_call: -
j_call: TRBJ1-5
v_call: TRBV7-8
clone_size: -
cdr3_nt: TGTGCCAGCAGCCCCACGGGACTTTCCTATCAGCCCCAGCATTTT
cdr3_aa: CASSPTGLSYQPQHF

d_call: -
j_call: TRBJ2-2
v_call: TRBV21-1
clone_size: -
cdr3_nt: TGTGCCTCCCAGAGGGTTGGGACAGGGCTCACCGGGGAGCTGTTTTTT
cdr3_aa: CASQRVGTGLTGELFF

d_call: TRBD2
j_call: TRBJ2-3
v_call: TRBV20-1
clone_size: -
cdr3_nt: TGCAGTGCTACCGGGACTAGCGGGAAGAATACGCAGTATTTT
cdr3_aa: CSATGTSGKNTQYF

d_call: -
j_call: TRBJ2-2
v_call: TRBV14
clone_size: -
cdr3_nt: TGTGCCAGCAGCCAAGATATAAACACCGGGGAGCTGTTTTTT
cdr3_aa: CASSQDINTGELFF

d_call: -
j_call: TRBJ1-5
v_call: TRBV6-2/TRBV6-3
clone_size: many
cdr3_nt: TGTGCCAGCAGTGGAAACGCGGACAGCATTCAGCCCCAGCATTTT
cdr3_aa: CASSGNADSIQPQHF

d_call: -
j_call: TRBJ1-2
v_call: TRBV5-1
clone_size: -
cdr3_nt: TGCGCCAGCAGCTTGAGTCCTAACTATGGCTACACCTTC
cdr3_aa: CASSLSPNYGYTF

d_call: TRBD2
j_call: TRBJ2-3
v_call: TRBV9
clone_size: few
cdr3_nt: TGTGCCAGCAGCGTGCTAGCGGGGGGGGAAGATACGCAGTATTTT
cdr3_aa: CASSVLAGGEDTQYF

d_call: -
j_call: TRBJ2-2
v_call: TRBV6-2/TRBV6-3
clone_size: -
cdr3_nt: TGTGCCAGCAGTTATGCGGGTTACTCCGGGGAGCTGTTTTTT
cdr3_aa: CASSYAGYSGELFF

d_call: TRBD2
j_call: TRBJ2-3
v_call: TRBV3-1
clone_size: many
cdr3_nt: TGTGCCAGCAGCCTCCGCTTGGTCGGGGGGGCAACAGATACGCAGTATTTT
cdr3_aa: CASSLRLVGGATDTQYF

d_call: TRBD2
j_call: TRBJ2-1
v_call: TRBV7-3
clone_size: -
cdr3_nt: TGTGCCAGCAGCTTAATGGGACTAGTCAGTAGTAATGAGCAGTTCTTC
cdr3_aa: CASSLMGLVSSNEQFF

d_call: -
j_call: TRBJ2-7
v_call: TRBV15
clone_size: many
cdr3_nt: TGTGCCACCAGCAGAGAAGTCGGGTACGAGCAGTACTTC
cdr3_aa: CATSREVGYEQYF

d_call: TRBD1
j_call: TRBJ1-2
v_call: TRBV5-6
clone_size: few
cdr3_nt: TGTGCCAGCAGCCTAGCAGGGGGCCTTAACTATGGCTACACCTTC
cdr3_aa: CASSLAGGLNYGYTF

d_call: -
j_call: TRBJ2-3
v_call: TRBV29-1
clone_size: few
cdr3_nt: TGCAGCGTTGGAGGGTCGGATACGCAGTATTTT
cdr3_aa: CSVGGSDTQYF

d_call: -
j_call: TRBJ1-2
v_call: TRBV7-2
clone_size: -
cdr3_nt: TGTGCCAGCAGCCATGCTTCCTATGGCTACACCTTC
cdr3_aa: CASSHASYGYTF

d_call: -
j_call: TRBJ1-5
v_call: TRBV6-2/TRBV6-3
clone_size: few
cdr3_nt: TGTGCCAGCAGTAGTTTCGGGGGCAATCAGCCCCAGCATTTT
cdr3_aa: CASSSFGGNQPQHF

d_call: TRBD1
j_call: TRBJ2-2
v_call: TRBV28
clone_size: -
cdr3_nt: TGTGCCAGCAGCCTCGGGACAGGGGGTTCCTTCGGGGAGCTGTTTTTT
cdr3_aa: CASSLGTGGSFGELFF

d_call: TRBD2
j_call: TRBJ2-5
v_call: TRBV20-1
clone_size: -
cdr3_nt: TGCAGTGCTAGAGATCGGGGGGTGGAGACCCAGTACTTC
cdr3_aa: CSARDRGVETQYF

d_call: -
j_call: TRBJ2-7
v_call: TRBV11-2
clone_size: few
cdr3_nt: TGTGCCAGCAGCTCCCTTGGCGGGGCCACCTACGAGCAGTACTTC
cdr3_aa: CASSSLGGATYEQYF

d_call: -
j_call: TRBJ2-5
v_call: TRBV7-2
clone_size: few
cdr3_nt: TGTGCCAGCAGCCCCCGGGACACCGGTAGGAGGGAGACCCAGTACTTC
cdr3_aa: CASSPRDTGRRETQYF

d_call: TRBD2
j_call: TRBJ2-7
v_call: TRBV7-8
clone_size: medium-sized
cdr3_nt: TGTGCCAGCACCATAGGTTTGGGACTAGTGGGCGAGCAGTACTTC
cdr3_aa: CASTIGLGLVGEQYF

d_call: -
j_call: TRBJ2-5
v_call: TRBV20-1
clone_size: -
cdr3_nt: TGCAGTGCTCGCAGTTCCGGACTTAAAGAGACCCAGTACTTC
cdr3_aa: CSARSSGLKETQYF

d_call: TRBD1
j_call: TRBJ2-7
v_call: TRBV5-1
clone_size: -
cdr3_nt: TGCGCCAGCAGCTTGCTACCCCTATCTAACAGGGGCCTTTACGAGCAGTACTTC
cdr3_aa: CASSLLPLSNRGLYEQYF

d_call: TRBD2
j_call: TRBJ2-4
v_call: TRBV28
clone_size: -
cdr3_nt: TGTGCCAGCAGTTTATATGGGGGGGTGGAAGGCAAAAACATTCAGTACTTC
cdr3_aa: CASSLYGGVEGKNIQYF

d_call: TRBD1
j_call: TRBJ2-7
v_call: TRBV28
clone_size: few
cdr3_nt: TGTGCCATCTCCGCCGGGACAGGGGTCTACGAGCAGTACTTC
cdr3_aa: CAISAGTGVYEQYF

d_call: TRBD2
j_call: TRBJ2-5
v_call: TRBV20-1
clone_size: few
cdr3_nt: TGCAGTGCTGGGGGACTAGCGCTAGGCCAAGAGACCCAGTACTTC
cdr3_aa: CSAGGLALGQETQYF

d_call: -
j_call: TRBJ1-5
v_call: TRBV4-1
clone_size: many
cdr3_nt: TGCGCCAGCAGCCAAGATTTGTATGCGGGGCAGCCCCAGCATTTT
cdr3_aa: CASSQDLYAGQPQHF

d_call: TRBD2
j_call: TRBJ2-3
v_call: TRBV20-1
clone_size: many
cdr3_nt: TGCAGTGCTAGGGATACGCGCGGGGGGGGCAAGGCAGATACGCAGTATTTT
cdr3_aa: CSARDTRGGGKADTQYF

d_call: -
j_call: TRBJ1-5
v_call: TRBV6-5
clone_size: -
cdr3_nt: TGTGCCAGCAGTCGTCGACCGAGTAGCAATCAGCCCCAGCATTTT
cdr3_aa: CASSRRPSSNQPQHF

d_call: TRBD2
j_call: TRBJ2-3
v_call: TRBV5-6
clone_size: -
cdr3_nt: TGTGCCAGCAGCTTGACTAGCGGGGGCACAGATACGCAGTATTTT
cdr3_aa: CASSLTSGGTDTQYF

d_call: -
j_call: TRBJ2-1
v_call: TRBV12-3/TRBV12-4
clone_size: -
cdr3_nt: TGTGCCAGCAGTTCTGGTGGGAATGAGCAGTTCTTC
cdr3_aa: CASSSGGNEQFF

d_call: -
j_call: TRBJ2-5
v_call: TRBV12-3/TRBV12-4
clone_size: many
cdr3_nt: TGTGCCAGCAGTCTGACTAGGTGGGAGACCCAGTACTTC
cdr3_aa: CASSLTRWETQYF

d_call: -
j_call: TRBJ1-6
v_call: TRBV6-2/TRBV6-3
clone_size: -
cdr3_nt: TGTGCCAGCAGTTATACTCCGCGGCCTAATTCACCCCTCCACTTT
cdr3_aa: CASSYTPRPNSPLHF

d_call: TRBD1
j_call: TRBJ2-7
v_call: TRBV6-7
clone_size: many
cdr3_nt: TGTGCCAGCAGGCCCCTTCCCAGGGGGCGTTTCTACGAGCAGTACTTC
cdr3_aa: CASRPLPRGRFYEQYF

d_call: TRBD1
j_call: TRBJ1-5
v_call: TRBV5-1
clone_size: -
cdr3_nt: TGCGCCAGCAGCTTGTGGCCAGGGGGAGGCAATCAGCCCCAGCATTTT
cdr3_aa: CASSLWPGGGNQPQHF

d_call: -
j_call: TRBJ1-5
v_call: TRBV6-2/TRBV6-3
clone_size: -
cdr3_nt: TGTGCCAGCAGGGGATCAGGGCTTGGTCAGCCCCAGCATTTT
cdr3_aa: CASRGSGLGQPQHF

d_call: TRBD1
j_call: TRBJ1-1
v_call: TRBV5-5
clone_size: -
cdr3_nt: TGTGCCAGCAGCTTCACCGGGACAGGGGGCTCTGAAGCTTTCTTT
cdr3_aa: CASSFTGTGGSEAFF

d_call: TRBD1
j_call: TRBJ2-3
v_call: TRBV20-1
clone_size: many
cdr3_nt: TGCAGTGCGCCGAACCGACAGGGACGAGGCGATACGCAGTATTTT
cdr3_aa: CSAPNRQGRGDTQYF

d_call: -
j_call: TRBJ2-2
v_call: TRBV20-1
clone_size: -
cdr3_nt: TGCAGTGCCCCCGGAGTAGCGACCGGGGAGCTGTTTTTT
cdr3_aa: CSAPGVATGELFF